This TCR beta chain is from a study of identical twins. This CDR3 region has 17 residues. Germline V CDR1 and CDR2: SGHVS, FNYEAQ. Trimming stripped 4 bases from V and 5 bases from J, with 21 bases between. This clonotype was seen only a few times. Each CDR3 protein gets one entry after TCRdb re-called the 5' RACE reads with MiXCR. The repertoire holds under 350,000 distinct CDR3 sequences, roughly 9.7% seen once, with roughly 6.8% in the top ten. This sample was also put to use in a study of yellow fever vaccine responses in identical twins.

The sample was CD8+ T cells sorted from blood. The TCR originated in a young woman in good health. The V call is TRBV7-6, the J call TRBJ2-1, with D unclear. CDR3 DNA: TGTGCCAGCAGCTGTCATACTGGAGCGCCCATCGACAATGAGCAGTTCTTC. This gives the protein CASSCHTGAPIDNEQFF.